This entry describes one TCR beta chain. A read error may account for a junction end that differs from germline. This sample was included in a study of naive CD8 T cells in extremely preterm neonates. Deliveries were elective term cesareans at about 37-42 weeks, with no labor or membrane rupture. TCRdb's copy holds only in-frame clones and misses some; the assay was immunoSEQ multiplex PCR. The sample has 7,300 or so clones, roughly nine tenths seen once. The germline CDR1 and CDR2 sequences are LNHNV and YYDKDF (reference sequence). The CDR3 contains 17 residues. The sample was naive CD8+ T cells from cord blood. The sequence was collected from a newborn in good health. The chain carries TRBV15 and TRBJ2-1, with D maybe TRBD2 (6 bases). This CDR3 is CAASRGTGRPLYNEQFF. The DNA for the CDR3 is TGTGCCGCCAGCAGAGGGACTGGCCGACCCCTTTACAATGAGCAGTTCTTC.